The clone carrying this TCR beta chain was recorded many times. The data were taken from a study of T-cell memory formation after mild COVID-19. Germline lookup yields CDR1 DFQATT and CDR2 SNEGSKA (reference sequence). The V end was cut by 3 bases, the J end by 6 bases, with 9 bases between. CDR3 length: 12 residues. In TCRdb, the 5' RACE reads were re-called with MiXCR into one record per CDR3 protein. Altogether roughly 29,000 distinct CDR3 sequences are present, about 8% being singletons, with the ten largest covering around an eighth. The chain employs TRBV20-1 and TRBJ2-1; possibly TRBD2 for D (5 bases). The clonotype comes from an adult woman who had mild COVID-19 (a few samples of this study predate the infection). Cell type and time point are not known. Sequencing was performed on PBMCs or a T cell subset sorted from them (not recorded which). This CDR3 reads CSASVATNEQFF. For the CDR3, the DNA is TGCAGTGCTAGCGTAGCGACCAATGAGCAGTTCTTC.